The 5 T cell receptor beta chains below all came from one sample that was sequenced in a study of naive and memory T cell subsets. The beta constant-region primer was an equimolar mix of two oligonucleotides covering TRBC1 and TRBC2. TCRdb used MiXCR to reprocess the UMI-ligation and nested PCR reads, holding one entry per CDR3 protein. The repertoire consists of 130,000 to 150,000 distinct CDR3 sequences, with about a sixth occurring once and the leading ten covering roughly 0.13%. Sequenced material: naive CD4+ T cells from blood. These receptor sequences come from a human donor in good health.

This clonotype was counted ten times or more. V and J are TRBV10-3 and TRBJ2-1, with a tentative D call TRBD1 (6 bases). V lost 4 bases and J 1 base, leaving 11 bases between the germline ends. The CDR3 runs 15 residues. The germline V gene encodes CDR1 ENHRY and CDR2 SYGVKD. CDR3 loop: CAISGTADSYNEQFF. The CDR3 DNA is TGTGCCATCAGTGGGACAGCCGATTCCTACAATGAGCAGTTCTTC.

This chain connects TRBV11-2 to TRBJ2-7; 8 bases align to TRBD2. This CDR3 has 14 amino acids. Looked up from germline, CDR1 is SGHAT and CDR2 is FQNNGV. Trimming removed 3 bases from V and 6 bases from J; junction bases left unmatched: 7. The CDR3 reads CASSFGGRKTEQYF. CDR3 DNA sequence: TGTGCCAGCAGCTTTGGCGGGAGGAAGACCGAGCAGTACTTC.

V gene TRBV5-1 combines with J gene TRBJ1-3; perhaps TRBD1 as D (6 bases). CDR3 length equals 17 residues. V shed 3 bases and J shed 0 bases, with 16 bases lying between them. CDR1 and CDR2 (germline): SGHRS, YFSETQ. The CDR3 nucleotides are TGCGCCAGCAGCTCCGAACACCCGGGGGCCTCTGGAAACACCATATATTTT. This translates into CASSSEHPGASGNTIYF.

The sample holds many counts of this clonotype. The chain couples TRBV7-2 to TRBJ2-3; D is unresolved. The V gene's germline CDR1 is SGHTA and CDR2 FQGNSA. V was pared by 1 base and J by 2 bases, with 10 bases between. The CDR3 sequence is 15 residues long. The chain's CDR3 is CASSLVGWFTDTQYF. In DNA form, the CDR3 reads TGTGCCAGCAGCTTAGTCGGTTGGTTCACAGATACGCAGTATTTT.

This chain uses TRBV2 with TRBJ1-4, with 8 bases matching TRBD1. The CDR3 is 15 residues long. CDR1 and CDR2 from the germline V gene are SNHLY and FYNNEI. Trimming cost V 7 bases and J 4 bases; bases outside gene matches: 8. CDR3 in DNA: TGTGCCAGCAAGATAAGGACAGGGATTAATGAAAAACTGTTTTTT. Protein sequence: CASKIRTGINEKLFF.